The entry below describes one TCR beta chain. What it recognizes is unknown. The germline V gene encodes CDR1 MGHRA and CDR2 YSYEKL. There are 14 residues in the CDR3. The V segment lost 1 base and the J segment 7 bases; nucleotides outside the gene matches: 7. These data belong to a study of molecular identifiers for immune sequencing clone quantification. Overall study findings and caveats: Same-barcode identical TCR molecules could make highly expanded clones look smaller than they are.

TCRdb re-called the PCR reads with MiXCR, one entry per CDR3 protein. Of 250,000 to 350,000 distinct CDR3 sequences listed, over 20% are singletons. The chain recombines TRBV4-1 with TRBJ2-7, with TRBD2 identical over 7 bases. This TCR was recovered from a human donor in good health. Some libraries in this study had Jurkat cell RNA spiked in. The specimen was naive CD8+ T cells from blood, with Jurkat cell RNA spiked in. Subset of the sample: FACS-sorted CD8+CD4-CCR7+CD45RA+ naive T cells. This CDR3 is CASSQGLLAYEQYF. The CDR3 DNA reads as TGCGCCAGCAGCCAAGGGTTACTAGCGTATGAGCAGTACTTC.